This TCR beta chain is from a study of T cells in Graves' hyperthyroidism and ophthalmopathy. Study-level findings and limits: A 13 V-J model separated ophthalmopathy from stable hyperthyroidism. Ophthalmopathy prediction by the model preceded onset by a median approximately six months.

The study defined stable Graves' hyperthyroidism as no ophthalmopathy progression within 18 months. The hyperthyroidism patients had all been newly diagnosed, and their disease duration was under 2 months. Their ages ranged from 18 to 65 years. The CDR3 is 17 amino acids. Losses at the gene ends were 7 bases for V and 4 bases for J; bases not matched to a gene: 17. Germline values: CDR1 SQVTM, CDR2 ANQGSEA. Concerning this clonotype itself: Its antigen is not identified.

Amplification of TCR beta CDR3 regions was performed using RNA transcripts as template. When the TCR CDR3 underwent first-round RT-PCR, the HTBI primer set was used. TCRdb redid the calling of the multiplex PCR reads with MiXCR, one entry per CDR3 protein. The table lists 450,000 to 650,000 distinct CDR3 sequences, under 25% of them singletons. What was sequenced was blood. The clonotype was recovered from a man between 18 and 29 years old with Graves' hyperthyroidism. The chain combines TRBV29-1 with TRBJ1-1; 11 nucleotides match TRBD1. CDR3 in DNA: TGCAGCGCCCTCCATCCGGGACAGGGGGGTATAGGCACTGAAGCTTTCTTT. Its protein product is CSALHPGQGGIGTEAFF. The full variable domain, completed using reference TRBV29-1 and TRBJ1-1, is SAVISQKPSRDICQRGTSLTIQCQVDSQVTMMFWYRQQPGQSLTLIATANQGSEATYESGFVIDKFPISRPNLTFSTLTVSNMSPEDSSIYLCSALHPGQGGIGTEAFFGQGTRLTVV.